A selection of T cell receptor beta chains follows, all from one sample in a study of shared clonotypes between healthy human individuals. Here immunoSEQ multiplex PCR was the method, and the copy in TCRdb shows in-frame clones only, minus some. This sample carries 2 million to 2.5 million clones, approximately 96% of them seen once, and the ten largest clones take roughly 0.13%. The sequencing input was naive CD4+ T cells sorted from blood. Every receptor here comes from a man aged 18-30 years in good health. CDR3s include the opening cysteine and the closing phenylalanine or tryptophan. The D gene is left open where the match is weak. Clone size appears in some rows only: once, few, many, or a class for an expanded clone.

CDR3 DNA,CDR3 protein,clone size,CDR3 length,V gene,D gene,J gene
TGCGCCAGCAGTCGCCAAGATACGCAGTATTTT,CASSRQDTQYF,NA,11,TRBV5-1,NA,TRBJ2-3
TGCGCCAGCAGCCAAGGACAGGGAGTCGGGGAGCTGTTTTTT,CASSQGQGVGELFF,NA,14,TRBV4-3,TRBD1,TRBJ2-2
TGCGCCAGCAGCTTGGATCTGGGAAAACTGTTTTTT,CASSLDLGKLFF,NA,12,TRBV5-1,NA,TRBJ1-4
TGTGCCAGCAGTGACCTGACTAGCGGGACCTACGAGCAGTACTTC,CASSDLTSGTYEQYF,NA,15,TRBV25-1,TRBD2,TRBJ2-7
TGCAGCGTTGTCCAGGGGATAAACGCCTACGAGCAGTACTTC,CSVVQGINAYEQYF,NA,14,TRBV29-1,NA,TRBJ2-7
TGTGCCAGCAGCTTATATCCGGATGCTCTGAGGGCTGAAGCTTTCTTT,CASSLYPDALRAEAFF,NA,16,TRBV7-9,NA,TRBJ1-1
TGTGCCACAAACCGGGGCACGAACACCGGGGAGCTGTTTTTT,CATNRGTNTGELFF,NA,14,TRBV9,NA,TRBJ2-2
TGTGCCAGCAGGGAGAACAGGGATCCCTACGAGCAGTACTTC,CASRENRDPYEQYF,NA,14,TRBV11-2,NA,TRBJ2-7
TGTGCCAGCAGTTACGACAGGACTAGCAATCAGCCCCAGCATTTT,CASSYDRTSNQPQHF,NA,15,TRBV6-5,NA,TRBJ1-5
TGTGCCATCAGTGAGTCCGGCTCCTACGAGCAGTACTTC,CAISESGSYEQYF,NA,13,TRBV10-3,NA,TRBJ2-7
TGCGCCAGCAGCCAAGATTTTGGACCAGGGGACGAGCAGTACTTC,CASSQDFGPGDEQYF,NA,15,TRBV4-3,NA,TRBJ2-7
TGTGCCAGCAGCTTGAGTGGTTTCGGGGAGCTGTTTTTT,CASSLSGFGELFF,NA,13,TRBV5-4,NA,TRBJ2-2
TGCGCCAGCAGACAGGGGGATCACTATGGCTACACCTTC,CASRQGDHYGYTF,once,13,TRBV10-2,TRBD1,TRBJ1-2
TGTGCCAGCACCCGGGACGCAGGGCCCTACGAGCAGTACTTC,CASTRDAGPYEQYF,NA,14,TRBV6-1,NA,TRBJ2-7
TGCGCCAGCACGACTAGCGGGACGAACACCGGGGAGCTGTTTTTT,CASTTSGTNTGELFF,NA,15,TRBV4-1,TRBD2,TRBJ2-2
TGTGCCAGCAGCGGACGGGGACAGGGTCGCGGTGAAAAACTGTTTTTT,CASSGRGQGRGEKLFF,NA,16,TRBV7-6,TRBD1,TRBJ1-4
TGTGCCAGCAGCCCCCTGGGGGATACGCAGTATTTT,CASSPLGDTQYF,NA,12,TRBV7-6,NA,TRBJ2-3
TGTGCCAGCAGAGCCGGGACAGGGGCAGATACGCAGTATTTT,CASRAGTGADTQYF,NA,14,TRBV27,TRBD1,TRBJ2-3
TGCGCCAGCAGCCCCAGGGGGGGCGTCAACTCATATGGCTACACCTTC,CASSPRGGVNSYGYTF,NA,16,TRBV5-1,TRBD1,TRBJ1-2
TGTGCCAGCTCACCCTCTTCCAATCAGCCCCAGCATTTT,CASSPSSNQPQHF,NA,13,TRBV18,NA,TRBJ1-5
TGTGCCAGCAGCTTTGGTAGGGGGATGAACACTGAAGCTTTCTTT,CASSFGRGMNTEAFF,NA,15,TRBV5-5,NA,TRBJ1-1
TGCGCCAGCAGCTTGGCGTTGGGGGGATTCTATGGCTACACCTTC,CASSLALGGFYGYTF,NA,15,TRBV5-1,NA,TRBJ1-2
TGTGCCAGCAGAACCGGACAGGGAGGTACTGAAGCTTTCTTT,CASRTGQGGTEAFF,NA,14,TRBV5-6,TRBD1,TRBJ1-1
TGCGCCAGCAGTGCGAACAGGGGGGCCAATCAGCCCCAGCATTTT,CASSANRGANQPQHF,NA,15,TRBV10-2,TRBD1,TRBJ1-5
TGCGCCAGCAGCTTGTCCCTCCCCCCCGGGGAGCAGTACTTC,CASSLSLPPGEQYF,NA,14,TRBV5-1,NA,TRBJ2-7
TGTGCCAGCAGTTTCCTCGGGACAATTGTTAACGAGCAGTACTTC,CASSFLGTIVNEQYF,NA,15,TRBV28,NA,TRBJ2-7
TGCGCCATTATACCTCACCCCAGCAATCAGCCCCAGCATTTT,CAIIPHPSNQPQHF,once,14,TRBV10-1,NA,TRBJ1-5
TGCGCCAGCAGCTTGGGTGGCGGATCCTACAATGAGCAGTTCTTC,CASSLGGGSYNEQFF,NA,15,TRBV5-1,NA,TRBJ2-1
TGTGCCAGCAGCCTTCGACAGGGGGACTCACCCCTCCACTTT,CASSLRQGDSPLHF,NA,14,TRBV7-9,TRBD1,TRBJ1-6
TGCGCCAGCAGCTTCGGGACAGGGCTCTACCGCAGCTCCTACGAGCAGTACTTC,CASSFGTGLYRSSYEQYF,NA,18,TRBV5-1,TRBD1,TRBJ2-7
TGTGCCAGCAGTGACCGGAGAGCTCGGGGTGCCTCCTACGAGCAGTACTTC,CASSDRRARGASYEQYF,NA,17,TRBV6-1,NA,TRBJ2-7
TGTGCCAGCAGTTTCCTCACAGGTAGCTCCTACGAGCAGTACTTC,CASSFLTGSSYEQYF,NA,15,TRBV6-6,NA,TRBJ2-7
TGTGCCAGCAGTGACACGAGAGGGACAGGGTACCGGGAGCTGTTTTTT,CASSDTRGTGYRELFF,NA,16,TRBV6-4,TRBD1,TRBJ2-2
TGTGCCAGCAGTTTCTATGCGACTAGCGGGCAATTTTCCTACGAGCAGTACTTC,CASSFYATSGQFSYEQYF,NA,18,TRBV28,TRBD2,TRBJ2-7
TGTGCCAGCAAGGCTAGCGGGGGCTCCTACAATGAGCAGTTCTTC,CASKASGGSYNEQFF,NA,15,TRBV6-5,TRBD2,TRBJ2-1
TGTGCCATCAGTGAGGCGAGGACAGGGTTGCATGAGCAGTTCTTC,CAISEARTGLHEQFF,once,15,TRBV10-3,TRBD1,TRBJ2-1
TGTGCCTGGAGTCCCGCTAGCGGTGAGACCCAGTACTTC,CAWSPASGETQYF,few,13,TRBV30,TRBD2,TRBJ2-5
TGCGCCAGCAGCTTGGATGGACTTACTAATGAAAAACTGTTTTTT,CASSLDGLTNEKLFF,NA,15,TRBV5-1,NA,TRBJ1-4
TGCGCCAGCAGCATAACTAGCGGGGGGGCCGAAGATACGCAGTATTTT,CASSITSGGAEDTQYF,NA,16,TRBV4-1,TRBD2,TRBJ2-3